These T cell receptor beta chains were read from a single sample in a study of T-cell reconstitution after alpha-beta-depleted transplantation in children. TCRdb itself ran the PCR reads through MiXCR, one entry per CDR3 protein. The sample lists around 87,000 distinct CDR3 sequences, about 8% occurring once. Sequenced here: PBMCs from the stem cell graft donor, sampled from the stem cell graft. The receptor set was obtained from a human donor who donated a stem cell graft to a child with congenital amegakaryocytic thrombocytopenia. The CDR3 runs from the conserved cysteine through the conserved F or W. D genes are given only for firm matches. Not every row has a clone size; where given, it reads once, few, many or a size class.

CASSSGGPDTQYF | TGTGCCAGCAGCTCAGGGGGACCAGATACGCAGTATTTT | TRBJ2-3 | TRBD1 | TRBV7-2 | 13 | many
CSASPGSGNYEQYF | TGCAGCGCGTCTCCCGGGAGCGGAAACTACGAGCAGTACTTC | TRBJ2-7 | - | TRBV29-1 | 14 | many
CASRGTSGEQYF | TGTGCCAGCAGGGGGACCTCCGGCGAGCAGTACTTC | TRBJ2-7 | - | TRBV2 | 12 | many
CASSQETSPVDEQFF | TGTGCCAGCAGCCAAGAAACTAGCCCCGTTGATGAGCAGTTCTTC | TRBJ2-1 | - | TRBV14 | 15 | -
CAINGLAGGSSYNEQFF | TGTGCCATCAACGGACTAGCGGGAGGCTCCTCCTACAATGAGCAGTTCTTC | TRBJ2-1 | TRBD2 | TRBV10-3 | 17 | -
CASSSRSGGAMVESTDTQYF | TGTGCCAGCAGCTCCCGTAGCGGGGGGGCCATGGTTGAAAGCACAGATACGCAGTATTTT | TRBJ2-3 | TRBD2 | TRBV5-4 | 20 | -
CSAWDRANEKLFF | TGCAGTGCTTGGGACAGGGCAAATGAAAAACTGTTTTTT | TRBJ1-4 | TRBD1 | TRBV20-1 | 13 | many
CASSQMGRRSTDTQYF | TGCGCCAGCAGTCAGATGGGACGGAGAAGCACAGATACGCAGTATTTT | TRBJ2-3 | - | TRBV5-1 | 16 | many
CASSSLAGYNEQFF | TGTGCCAGCAGTTCCCTAGCGGGGTACAATGAGCAGTTCTTC | TRBJ2-1 | TRBD2 | TRBV27 | 14 | many
CASSTPGGSYNEQFF | TGTGCCAGCAGTACCCCCGGGGGGTCCTACAATGAGCAGTTCTTC | TRBJ2-1 | TRBD2 | TRBV2 | 15 | -
CASSQDDSVGSDTQYF | TGCGCCAGCAGCCAAGATGACAGTGTCGGCTCCGATACGCAGTATTTT | TRBJ2-3 | - | TRBV4-3 | 16 | many
CSARAGVGQLLDEQFF | TGCAGTGCTAGAGCTGGGGTCGGACAGCTTTTGGATGAGCAGTTCTTC | TRBJ2-1 | - | TRBV20-1 | 16 | many
CASSLLAGHNEQFF | TGCGCCAGCAGCCTACTAGCGGGGCACAATGAGCAGTTCTTC | TRBJ2-1 | TRBD2 | TRBV5-1 | 14 | many
CASSNPSMNTEAFF | TGCGCCAGCAGTAACCCCTCTATGAACACTGAAGCTTTCTTT | TRBJ1-1 | - | TRBV5-1 | 14 | many
CASSARQGGYEQYF | TGTGCCAGTAGTGCCCGACAGGGTGGCTACGAGCAGTACTTC | TRBJ2-7 | TRBD1 | TRBV19 | 14 | many
CASGVDGNTEAFF | TGCGCCAGTGGGGTAGATGGGAACACTGAAGCTTTCTTT | TRBJ1-1 | - | TRBV5-1 | 13 | many
CASSTIREPAKAFF | TGTGCCAGCAGCACAATCCGGGAACCCGCGAAGGCTTTCTTT | TRBJ1-1 | - | TRBV13 | 14 | many
CASSLGGMADTQYF | TGTGCCAGCAGTTTAGGGGGCATGGCAGATACGCAGTATTTT | TRBJ2-3 | - | TRBV12-3/TRBV12-4 | 14 | many
CASSFNNPTEAFF | TGTGCCAGCAGTTTTAATAACCCCACTGAAGCTTTCTTT | TRBJ1-1 | - | TRBV12-3/TRBV12-4 | 13 | many
CASSSRDERGYTF | TGTGCCAGCAGCTCCCGGGACGAGAGAGGCTACACCTTC | TRBJ1-2 | - | TRBV7-9 | 13 | many
CSARYAGLSKQYF | TGCAGTGCTAGGTATGCGGGGTTAAGCAAGCAGTACTTC | TRBJ2-7 | - | TRBV20-1 | 13 | many
CASSQEWPRANEKLFF | TGTGCCAGCAGCCAAGAATGGCCCAGGGCTAATGAAAAACTGTTTTTT | TRBJ1-4 | - | TRBV3-1 | 16 | many
CSARNTALGGYTF | TGCAGTGCTAGGAACACCGCCCTCGGTGGCTACACCTTC | TRBJ1-2 | - | TRBV20-1 | 13 | many
CASDERGGAGELFF | TGTGCCAGCGACGAGCGGGGGGGAGCCGGGGAGCTGTTTTTT | TRBJ2-2 | TRBD2 | TRBV12-3/TRBV12-4 | 14 | few
CASSRKGSNQPQHF | TGTGCCAGCAGCAGGAAGGGAAGCAATCAGCCCCAGCATTTT | TRBJ1-5 | - | TRBV6-5 | 14 | many
CASSSDRKIQYF | TGTGCCAGCAGTTCGGACCGCAAAATTCAGTACTTC | TRBJ2-4 | - | TRBV27 | 12 | many
CSARDRLTGVTPDTQYF | TGCAGTGCTAGAGATCGTTTGACAGGGGTTACCCCAGATACGCAGTATTTT | TRBJ2-3 | TRBD1 | TRBV20-1 | 17 | many
CASSRTVQETQYF | TGTGCCAGCAGCCGAACAGTACAAGAGACCCAGTACTTC | TRBJ2-5 | - | TRBV4-2 | 13 | -
CASSLGGAHGELFF | TGTGCCAGCAGCTTGGGAGGGGCCCACGGGGAGCTGTTTTTT | TRBJ2-2 | TRBD2 | TRBV7-3 | 14 | few
CASSLPPRSYQETQYF | TGTGCCAGCAGTTTACCCCCTCGCTCGTACCAAGAGACCCAGTACTTC | TRBJ2-5 | - | TRBV28 | 16 | many
CSARPTGGDWGGYTF | TGCAGTGCTAGACCCACAGGGGGCGATTGGGGTGGCTACACCTTC | TRBJ1-2 | TRBD1 | TRBV20-1 | 15 | many
CASSLQPTVPNYGYTF | TGTGCCAGCAGTTTACAGCCCACCGTACCTAACTATGGCTACACCTTC | TRBJ1-2 | - | TRBV12-3/TRBV12-4 | 16 | -
CASSLGSLAGLRGETQYF | TGTGCCAGCAGCTTAGGGAGCCTAGCGGGTCTTAGAGGGGAGACCCAGTACTTC | TRBJ2-5 | TRBD2 | TRBV7-8 | 18 | few
CASSQVSVGKDYTF | TGTGCCAGCAGCCAAGTGTCGGTGGGGAAGGACTACACCTTC | TRBJ1-2 | - | TRBV3-1 | 14 | many
CASLSVGSAGNPANYGYTF | TGTGCCAGCCTGTCGGTGGGTTCAGCGGGAAATCCCGCTAACTATGGCTACACCTTC | TRBJ1-2 | - | TRBV28 | 19 | many
CASSSSLRLVYHEQFF | TGTGCCAGCAGTTCCTCCCTTCGTCTAGTTTACCATGAGCAGTTCTTC | TRBJ2-1 | - | TRBV12-3/TRBV12-4 | 16 | many
CASSLIDRTNTEAFF | TGTGCCAGCAGCTTAATCGACAGGACGAACACTGAAGCTTTCTTT | TRBJ1-1 | - | TRBV5-6 | 15 | many
CASSPPGRDYNEQFF | TGTGCCAGCTCACCTCCCGGGAGGGATTACAATGAGCAGTTCTTC | TRBJ2-1 | TRBD2 | TRBV18 | 15 | few
CASSLAPHSNEQFF | TGTGCCAGCAGCTTGGCGCCCCATTCCAATGAGCAGTTCTTC | TRBJ2-1 | - | TRBV5-5 | 14 | many